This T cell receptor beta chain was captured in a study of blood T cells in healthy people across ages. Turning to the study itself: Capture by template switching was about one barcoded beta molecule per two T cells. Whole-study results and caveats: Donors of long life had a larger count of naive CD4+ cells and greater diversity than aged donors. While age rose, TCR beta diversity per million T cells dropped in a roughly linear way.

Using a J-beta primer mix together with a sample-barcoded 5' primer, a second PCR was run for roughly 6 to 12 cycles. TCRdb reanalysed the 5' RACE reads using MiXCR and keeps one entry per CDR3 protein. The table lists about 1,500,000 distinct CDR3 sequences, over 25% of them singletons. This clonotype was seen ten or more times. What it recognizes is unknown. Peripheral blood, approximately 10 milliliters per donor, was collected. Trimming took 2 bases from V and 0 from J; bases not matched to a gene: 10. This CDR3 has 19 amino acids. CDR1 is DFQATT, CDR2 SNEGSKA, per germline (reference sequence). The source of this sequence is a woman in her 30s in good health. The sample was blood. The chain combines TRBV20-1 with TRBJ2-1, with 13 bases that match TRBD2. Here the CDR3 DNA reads TGCAGTGCTAGACGCCCGGGACTAGCGGGGAGTCTCTCCTACAATGAGCAGTTCTTC. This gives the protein CSARRPGLAGSLSYNEQFF.